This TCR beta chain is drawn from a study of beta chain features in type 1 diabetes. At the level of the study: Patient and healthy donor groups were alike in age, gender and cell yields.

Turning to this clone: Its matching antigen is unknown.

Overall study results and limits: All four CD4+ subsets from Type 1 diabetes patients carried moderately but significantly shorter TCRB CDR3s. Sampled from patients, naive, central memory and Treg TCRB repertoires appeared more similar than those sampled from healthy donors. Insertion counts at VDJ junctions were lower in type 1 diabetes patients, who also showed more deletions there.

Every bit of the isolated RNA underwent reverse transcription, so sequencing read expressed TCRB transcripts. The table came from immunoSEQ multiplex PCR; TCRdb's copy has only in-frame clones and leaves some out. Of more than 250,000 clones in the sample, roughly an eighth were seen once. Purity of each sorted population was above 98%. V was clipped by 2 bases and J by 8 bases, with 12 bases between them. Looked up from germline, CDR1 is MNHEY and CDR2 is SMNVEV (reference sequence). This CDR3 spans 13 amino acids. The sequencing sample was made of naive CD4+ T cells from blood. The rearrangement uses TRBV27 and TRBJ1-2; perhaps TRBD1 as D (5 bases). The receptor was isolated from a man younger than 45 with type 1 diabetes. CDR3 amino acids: CASSLTRERGYTF. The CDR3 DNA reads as TGTGCCAGCAGTTTAACCAGGGAACGCGGCTACACCTTC.